This T cell receptor beta chain is from a study of PD-1 blockade in classical Hodgkin lymphoma. Study as a whole: Patients received nivolumab 3 mg/kg intravenously every 2 weeks.

Time point of the sample: cycle 4 day 1 (C4D1), after more than five weeks of nivolumab. Following autologous stem cell transplantation, relapse occurred in every patient, and exposure to brentuximab vedotin varied. Researchers used magnetic negative selection to pull out pure CD4+ T cells from thawed PBMCs. Best responses included complete response and partial response; otherwise, the best response was progressive disease. TCRdb's copy holds only in-frame clones and misses some; the assay was immunoSEQ multiplex PCR. The sample contains 18,000 or so clones, 60% to 80% of which appear only once. A remark on this clone: Its target is not known.

Study-level points and caveats: Reports described newly diagnosed patients as having lower baseline TCR diversity than healthy donors.

The sample consisted of CD4+ T cells from blood, taken before the fourth cycle of nivolumab. The TCR sequence derives from a human donor with classical Hodgkin lymphoma.

Here the CDR3 reads CASSQEFRYNEKLFF. CDR3 bases: TGCGCCAGCAGCCAAGAATTTCGCTATAATGAAAAACTGTTTTTT. The V gene is TRBV4-3, the J gene TRBJ1-4; D is undetermined. The length of the CDR3 is 15 residues. Germline assignment: CDR1 LGHNA and CDR2 YSLEER. Trimming stripped 0 bases from V and 4 bases from J, with 9 bases between.